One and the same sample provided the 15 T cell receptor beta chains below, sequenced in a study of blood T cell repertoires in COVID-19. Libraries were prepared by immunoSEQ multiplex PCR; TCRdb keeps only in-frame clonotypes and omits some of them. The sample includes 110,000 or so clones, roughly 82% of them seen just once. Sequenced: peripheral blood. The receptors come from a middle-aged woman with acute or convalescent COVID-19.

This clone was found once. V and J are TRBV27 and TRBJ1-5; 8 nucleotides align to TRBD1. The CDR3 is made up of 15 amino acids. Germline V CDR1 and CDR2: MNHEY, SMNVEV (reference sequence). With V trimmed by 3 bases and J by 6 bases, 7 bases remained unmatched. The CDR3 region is CASSFSTGGSQPQHF. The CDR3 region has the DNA TGTGCCAGCAGTTTCTCAACAGGGGGTAGTCAGCCCCAGCATTTT.

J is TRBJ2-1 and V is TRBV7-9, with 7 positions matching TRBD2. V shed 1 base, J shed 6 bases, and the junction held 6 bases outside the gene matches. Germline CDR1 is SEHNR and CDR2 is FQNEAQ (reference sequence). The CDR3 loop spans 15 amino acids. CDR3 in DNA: TGTGCCAGCAGCTTAGGGAACCGACTAGCCAATGAGCAGTTCTTC. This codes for CASSLGNRLANEQFF.

CDR3: CASSSLAAVTGQYF. CDR3 DNA sequence: TGTGCCAGCAGCTCGCTAGCGGCGGTTACAGGGCAGTACTTC. The genes are TRBV7-2 and TRBJ2-7; 7 bases are a match to TRBD2. V gave up 4 bases and J gave up 9 bases; unmatched junction bases: 12. From germline, CDR1 is SGHTA and CDR2 FQGNSA. The CDR3 is 14 amino acids. Drawing the rest from reference TRBV7-2 and TRBJ2-7, the complete variable domain is GAGVSQSPSNKVTEKGKDVELRCDPISGHTALYWYRQSLGQGLEFLIYFQGNSAPDKSGLPSDRFSAERTGGSVSTLTIQRTQQEDSAVYLCASSSLAAVTGQYFGPGTRLTVT.

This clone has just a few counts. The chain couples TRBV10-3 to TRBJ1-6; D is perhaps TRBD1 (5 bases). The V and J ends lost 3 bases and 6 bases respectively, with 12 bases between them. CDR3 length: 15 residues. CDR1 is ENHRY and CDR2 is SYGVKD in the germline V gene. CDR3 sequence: CAISEGQGGNSPLHF. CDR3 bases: TGTGCCATCAGTGAAGGTCAGGGAGGTAATTCACCCCTCCACTTT.

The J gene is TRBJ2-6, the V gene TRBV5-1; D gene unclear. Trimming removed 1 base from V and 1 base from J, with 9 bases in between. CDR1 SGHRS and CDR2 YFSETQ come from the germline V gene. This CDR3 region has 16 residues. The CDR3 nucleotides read TGCGCCAGCAGCTTGTTCTCCGGGTCTGGGGCCAACGTCCTGACTTTC. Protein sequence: CASSLFSGSGANVLTF.

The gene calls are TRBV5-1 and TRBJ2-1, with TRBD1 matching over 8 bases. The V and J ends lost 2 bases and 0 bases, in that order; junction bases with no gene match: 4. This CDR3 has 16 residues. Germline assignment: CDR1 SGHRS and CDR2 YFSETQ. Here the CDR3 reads CASSLGQGPSYNEQFF. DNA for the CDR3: TGCGCCAGCAGCTTAGGACAGGGACCCTCCTACAATGAGCAGTTCTTC.

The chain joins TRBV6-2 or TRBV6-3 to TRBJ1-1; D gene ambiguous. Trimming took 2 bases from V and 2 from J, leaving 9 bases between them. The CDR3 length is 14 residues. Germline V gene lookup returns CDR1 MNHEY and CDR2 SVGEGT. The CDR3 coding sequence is TGTGCCAGCAGTTACGGGCAGCTAAACACTGAAGCTTTCTTT. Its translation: CASSYGQLNTEAFF.

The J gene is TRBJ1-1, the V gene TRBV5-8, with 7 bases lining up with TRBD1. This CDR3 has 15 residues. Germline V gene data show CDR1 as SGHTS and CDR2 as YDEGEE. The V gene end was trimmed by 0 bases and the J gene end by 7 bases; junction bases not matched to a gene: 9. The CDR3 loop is CASSLVDRDLGEAFF. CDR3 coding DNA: TGTGCCAGCAGCTTGGTCGACAGGGATCTCGGTGAAGCTTTCTTT.

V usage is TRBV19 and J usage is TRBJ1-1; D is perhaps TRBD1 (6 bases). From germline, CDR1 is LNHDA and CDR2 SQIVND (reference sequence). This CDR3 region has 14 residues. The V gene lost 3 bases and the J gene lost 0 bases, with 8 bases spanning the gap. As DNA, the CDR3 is TGTGCCAGTAGTATGGACAGAATGAACACTGAAGCTTTCTTT. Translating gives CASSMDRMNTEAFF.

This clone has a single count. The DNA for the CDR3 is TGTGCCACCAGCAGAGACCGGTACTCCTACAATGAGCAGTTCTTC. It translates to CATSRDRYSYNEQFF. The chain employs TRBV15 and TRBJ2-1, with D uncertain. From germline, CDR1 is LNHNV and CDR2 YYDKDF (reference sequence). The V end was cut by 0 bases, the J end by 0 bases, with 6 bases between. This CDR3 region has 15 residues. Combining the CDR3 with reference TRBV15 and TRBJ2-1 gives the whole variable domain DAMVIQNPRYQVTQFGKPVTLSCSQTLNHNVMYWYQQKSSQAPKLLFHYYDKDFNNEADTPDNFQSRRPNTSFCFLDIRSPGLGDTAMYLCATSRDRYSYNEQFFGPGTRLTVL.

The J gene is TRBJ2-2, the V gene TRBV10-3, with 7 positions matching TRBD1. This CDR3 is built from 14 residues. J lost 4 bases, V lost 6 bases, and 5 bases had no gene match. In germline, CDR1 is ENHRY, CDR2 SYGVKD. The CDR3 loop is CAIRDREGTGELFF. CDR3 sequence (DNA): TGTGCCATCAGAGACAGGGAAGGCACCGGGGAGCTGTTTTTT.

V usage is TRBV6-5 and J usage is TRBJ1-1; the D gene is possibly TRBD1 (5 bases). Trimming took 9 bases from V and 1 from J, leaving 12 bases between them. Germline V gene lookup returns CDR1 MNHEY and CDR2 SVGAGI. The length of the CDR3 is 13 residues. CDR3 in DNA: TGTGCCAGTACCGGGACTGGGAACACTGAAGCTTTCTTT. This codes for CASTGTGNTEAFF.

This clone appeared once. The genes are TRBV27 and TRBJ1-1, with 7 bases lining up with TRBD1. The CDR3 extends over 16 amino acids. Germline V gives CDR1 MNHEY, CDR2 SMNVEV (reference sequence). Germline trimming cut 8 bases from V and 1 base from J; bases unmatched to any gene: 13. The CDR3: CASGGDRESGNTEAFF. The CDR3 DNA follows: TGTGCCAGCGGTGGTGACAGGGAGAGTGGGAACACTGAAGCTTTCTTT.

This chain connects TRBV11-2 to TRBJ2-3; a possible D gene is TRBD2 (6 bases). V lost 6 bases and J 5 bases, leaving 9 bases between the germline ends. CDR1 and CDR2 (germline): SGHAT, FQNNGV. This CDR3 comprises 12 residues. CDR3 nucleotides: TGTGCCAGCAGGCTAGCGTTAGATACGCAGTATTTT. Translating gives CASRLALDTQYF.

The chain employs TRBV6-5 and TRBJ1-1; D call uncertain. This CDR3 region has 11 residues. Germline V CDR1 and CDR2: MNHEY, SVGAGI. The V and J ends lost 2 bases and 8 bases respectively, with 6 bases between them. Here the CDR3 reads CASSYAGEAFF. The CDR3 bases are TGTGCCAGCAGTTACGCGGGAGAAGCTTTCTTT.